This T cell receptor (beta chain) was retrieved from a study of blood T cell repertoires in COVID-19. At the level of the study: COVID-19 samples, acute and convalescent, were from the United States, Italy and Spain. T cells, B-cell-depleted T cells, or PBMCs provided the cDNA or gDNA that served as material.

In the source study's methods: Amplification of reference gene primers was used by the study to estimate nucleated cell counts. This table comes from immunoSEQ multiplex PCR, and its TCRdb copy is limited to in-frame clones, with some not included. The V and J calls and clone size were taken over from that table, and D and trimming were inferred from the DNA. The table records around 40,000 clones, 90% to 95% of them present only once. V lost 2 bases and J lost 4, with 24 bases in between. The CDR3 spans 20 residues. Germline assignment: CDR1 SNHLY and CDR2 FYNNEI. This clonotype was obtained from a human donor with active COVID-19. The donor label of this sample is uncertain. Sequencing input: peripheral blood. J is TRBJ2-6 and V is TRBV2, with D perhaps TRBD1 (6 bases). The CDR3 reads CASSERRQATASRGANVLTF. In DNA, the CDR3 is TGTGCCAGCAGTGAAAGGAGACAGGCTACCGCCTCTCGAGGGGCCAACGTCCTGACTTTC.